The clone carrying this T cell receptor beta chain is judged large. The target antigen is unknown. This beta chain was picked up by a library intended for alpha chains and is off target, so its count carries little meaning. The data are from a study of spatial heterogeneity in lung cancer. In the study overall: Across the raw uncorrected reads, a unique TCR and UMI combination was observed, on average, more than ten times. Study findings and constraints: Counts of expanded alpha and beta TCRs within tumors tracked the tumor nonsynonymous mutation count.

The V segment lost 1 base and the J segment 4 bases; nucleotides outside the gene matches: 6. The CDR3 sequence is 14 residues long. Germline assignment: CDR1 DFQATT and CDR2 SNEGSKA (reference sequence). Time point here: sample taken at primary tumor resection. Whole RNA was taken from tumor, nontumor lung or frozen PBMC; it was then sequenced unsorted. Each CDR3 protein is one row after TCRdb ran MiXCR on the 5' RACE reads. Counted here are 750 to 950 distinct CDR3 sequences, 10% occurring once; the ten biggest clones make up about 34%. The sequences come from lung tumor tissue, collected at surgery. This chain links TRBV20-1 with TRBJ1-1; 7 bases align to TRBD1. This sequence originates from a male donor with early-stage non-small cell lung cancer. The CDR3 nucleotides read TGCAGTGCTAGAGCAACAGGGGCCGCCACTGAAGCTTTCTTT. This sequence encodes CSARATGAATEAFF.